Sequencing of this TCR beta chain was carried out in a study of cytomegalovirus exposure and HLA in healthy donors. Whole-study findings and limits: The dataset shows that most TCR sequences were rare, while some public TCRs occurred in many donors. In most subjects, TCR beta sequences reportedly gave accurate predictions of HLA-A and HLA-B alleles. In a later analysis, TCR association rates varied by HLA locus: DRB1 most, HLA-C fewest.

With 60 Vbeta and 13 Jbeta primers, the PCR was carried out. Method: immunoSEQ multiplex PCR; TCRdb's copy keeps in-frame clones and lacks some. The table lists roughly 170,000 clones, approximately 82% of them singletons. The CDR3 runs 12 residues. The J segment lost 16 bases and the V segment lost 5 bases, leaving 7 bases of the junction unmatched. CDR1 is MDHEN and CDR2 is SYDVKM in the germline V gene. Note on this clone: As yet, its antigen is unknown.

The receptor was isolated from a girl aged 2 to 9 in good health and CMV-seropositive. This chain links TRBV28 with TRBJ1-6, with 8 bases that match TRBD1. Source material: PBMCs. The CDR3 DNA sequence: TGTGCCAGCAGTCTCCGGACAGGGCTTCTCCACTTT. Its translation is CASSLRTGLLHF.